Listed below are T cell receptor beta chains from one sample, sequenced in a study of spatial heterogeneity in lung cancer. MiXCR, run by TCRdb on the 5' RACE reads, gives a single entry per CDR3 protein. The sample yields around 4,800 distinct CDR3 sequences, 9.5% to 15% seen once. Here the sequenced sample was lung tumor tissue, taken at surgery. The source of these receptors is a male donor with early-stage non-small cell lung cancer. Both conserved end residues are part of each CDR3. Fields, in order: J gene, clone size, V gene, D gene, CDR3 DNA, CDR3 protein. The D gene is left open where the match is weak. Rows may omit the clone size; those that give it use once, few, many or a size class.

j_call: TRBJ1-1
clone_size: -
v_call: TRBV7-2
d_call: -
cdr3_nt: TGTGCCAGCAGCCTATATTCAGGGGTAACGGCTGAAGCTTTCTTT
cdr3_aa: CASSLYSGVTAEAFF

j_call: TRBJ2-7
clone_size: medium-sized
v_call: TRBV9
d_call: -
cdr3_nt: TGTGCCAGCAGCGCAAGGGGCTCCTCGGGACCCTACGAGCAGTACTTC
cdr3_aa: CASSARGSSGPYEQYF

j_call: TRBJ2-3
clone_size: medium-sized
v_call: TRBV5-1
d_call: TRBD1
cdr3_nt: TGCGCCAGCAGCACGGGACAGCTTCTTGGAGATACGCAGTATTTT
cdr3_aa: CASSTGQLLGDTQYF

j_call: TRBJ2-5
clone_size: few
v_call: TRBV7-2
d_call: TRBD1
cdr3_nt: TGTGCCAGCAGCGCCGGGACAGGGGTTTCGGAGACCCAGTACTTC
cdr3_aa: CASSAGTGVSETQYF

j_call: TRBJ2-3
clone_size: -
v_call: TRBV7-6
d_call: TRBD2
cdr3_nt: TGTGCCAGCAGCGCGTGGACTAGCGGGAGGGCTGTAGATACGCAGTATTTT
cdr3_aa: CASSAWTSGRAVDTQYF

j_call: TRBJ2-2
clone_size: -
v_call: TRBV5-6
d_call: -
cdr3_nt: TGTGCCAGCAGCTATCGGACCCACACCGGGGAGCTGTTTTTT
cdr3_aa: CASSYRTHTGELFF

j_call: TRBJ1-1
clone_size: few
v_call: TRBV5-1
d_call: -
cdr3_nt: TGCGCCAGCAGCTCGGGGGGCATCACTGAAGCTTTCTTT
cdr3_aa: CASSSGGITEAFF

j_call: TRBJ1-1
clone_size: many
v_call: TRBV7-8
d_call: -
cdr3_nt: TGTGCCAGCAGCTTAACGTCGGACGCAATGAACACTGAAGCTTTCTTT
cdr3_aa: CASSLTSDAMNTEAFF

j_call: TRBJ2-1
clone_size: -
v_call: TRBV7-8
d_call: TRBD1
cdr3_nt: TGTGCCAGCAGCTCCGGACAGGGACTTTACAATGAGCAGTTCTTC
cdr3_aa: CASSSGQGLYNEQFF

j_call: TRBJ1-2
clone_size: -
v_call: TRBV6-1
d_call: -
cdr3_nt: TGTGCCAGCAGTGGAAGAGGGGCTAACTATGGCTACACCTTC
cdr3_aa: CASSGRGANYGYTF

j_call: TRBJ1-2
clone_size: many
v_call: TRBV28
d_call: TRBD1
cdr3_nt: TGTGCCAGCAATACCGGGACAGGGACTATGAGGCGTGGCTACACCTTC
cdr3_aa: CASNTGTGTMRRGYTF

j_call: TRBJ2-3
clone_size: many
v_call: TRBV27
d_call: TRBD2
cdr3_nt: TGTGCCAGCAGTCCTACAAACCTCAGACTAGCGGGAGGGCCACATACGCAGTATTTT
cdr3_aa: CASSPTNLRLAGGPHTQYF

j_call: TRBJ1-4
clone_size: many
v_call: TRBV10-2
d_call: -
cdr3_nt: TGCGCCAGCAGTGACGATCTGCGGGACAAGAAAGCAACTAATGAAAAACTGTTTTTT
cdr3_aa: CASSDDLRDKKATNEKLFF

j_call: TRBJ1-5
clone_size: few
v_call: TRBV20-1
d_call: -
cdr3_nt: TGCAGTGCTAGAGATTCCAGCAATCAGCCCCAGCATTTT
cdr3_aa: CSARDSSNQPQHF

j_call: TRBJ1-2
clone_size: many
v_call: TRBV7-2
d_call: -
cdr3_nt: TGTGCCAGCAGCCCATGGGTACAGGTTGCTGGTTTCTCCTATGGCTACACCTTC
cdr3_aa: CASSPWVQVAGFSYGYTF

j_call: TRBJ2-3
clone_size: -
v_call: TRBV10-2
d_call: TRBD2
cdr3_nt: TGCGCCAGCAGAGAGACTAGCGGGTTGTCAGATACGCAGTATTTT
cdr3_aa: CASRETSGLSDTQYF

j_call: TRBJ1-2
clone_size: -
v_call: TRBV10-2
d_call: -
cdr3_nt: TGCGCCAGCAGTGATAGCAGGGGAGCTGGCTACACCTTC
cdr3_aa: CASSDSRGAGYTF

j_call: TRBJ1-2
clone_size: hyperexpanded
v_call: TRBV7-8
d_call: TRBD1
cdr3_nt: TGTGCCAGCAGCACTGGGACAGGGGGCGACTATGGCTACACCTTC
cdr3_aa: CASSTGTGGDYGYTF

j_call: TRBJ2-3
clone_size: few
v_call: TRBV20-1
d_call: -
cdr3_nt: TGCAGTGCCGCCAGCTCAGATACGCAGTATTTT
cdr3_aa: CSAASSDTQYF

j_call: TRBJ1-2
clone_size: medium-sized
v_call: TRBV6-6
d_call: -
cdr3_nt: TGTGCCAGCAGTTCAAGGACAGTCACCTACTATGGCTACACCTTC
cdr3_aa: CASSSRTVTYYGYTF

j_call: TRBJ1-5
clone_size: -
v_call: TRBV5-1
d_call: -
cdr3_nt: TGCGCCAGCAGCTTGGACGGCAATCAGCCCCAGCATTTT
cdr3_aa: CASSLDGNQPQHF

j_call: TRBJ1-5
clone_size: few
v_call: TRBV15
d_call: -
cdr3_nt: TGTGCCACCAGCAGAGATCTAGATACGCAGCATTTT
cdr3_aa: CATSRDLDTQHF

j_call: TRBJ2-1
clone_size: medium-sized
v_call: TRBV7-8
d_call: -
cdr3_nt: TGTGCCAGCAGCTTACGGCCCCTACCTAATGAGCAGTTCTTC
cdr3_aa: CASSLRPLPNEQFF

j_call: TRBJ2-4
clone_size: -
v_call: TRBV18
d_call: -
cdr3_nt: TGTGCCAGCTCATCTTTAGCCAAAAACATTCAGTACTTC
cdr3_aa: CASSSLAKNIQYF

j_call: TRBJ1-6
clone_size: few
v_call: TRBV9
d_call: -
cdr3_nt: TGTGCCAGCAGCTCGGGGGATAATTCACCCCTCCACTTT
cdr3_aa: CASSSGDNSPLHF

j_call: TRBJ2-7
clone_size: -
v_call: TRBV5-4
d_call: TRBD1
cdr3_nt: TGTGCCAGCAGCGGGGGACAGGCCTCCTACGAGCAGTACTTC
cdr3_aa: CASSGGQASYEQYF

j_call: TRBJ2-1
clone_size: medium-sized
v_call: TRBV18
d_call: -
cdr3_nt: TGTGCCAGCTCACCACCGGTTTCCGGGCAGGGCGATGAGCAGTTCTTC
cdr3_aa: CASSPPVSGQGDEQFF

j_call: TRBJ1-5
clone_size: -
v_call: TRBV20-1
d_call: -
cdr3_nt: TGCAGTGCTAGAACCCTGGGGGGCGGCAATCAGCCCCAGCATTTT
cdr3_aa: CSARTLGGGNQPQHF

j_call: TRBJ2-5
clone_size: -
v_call: TRBV5-8
d_call: -
cdr3_nt: TGTGCCAGCAGAAACAGGGATGGCGTGACCCAGTACTTC
cdr3_aa: CASRNRDGVTQYF

j_call: TRBJ2-1
clone_size: few
v_call: TRBV11-2
d_call: TRBD2
cdr3_nt: TGTGCCAGCAGCCAAGCCGGGACTAGCGGGAGGGCGGTCAATGAGCAGTTCTTC
cdr3_aa: CASSQAGTSGRAVNEQFF

j_call: TRBJ2-5
clone_size: -
v_call: TRBV11-2
d_call: -
cdr3_nt: TGTGCCAGCAGCTTAGATCCCTCCGGGACCCAGTACTTC
cdr3_aa: CASSLDPSGTQYF

j_call: TRBJ1-2
clone_size: medium-sized
v_call: TRBV12-3/TRBV12-4
d_call: -
cdr3_nt: TGTGCCAGCAGTTTACGGATAAACTATGGCTACACCTTC
cdr3_aa: CASSLRINYGYTF

j_call: TRBJ2-5
clone_size: -
v_call: TRBV11-2
d_call: -
cdr3_nt: TGTGCCAGCAGCCAAAGATCAGGGGTCGAGACCCAGTACTTC
cdr3_aa: CASSQRSGVETQYF

j_call: TRBJ2-7
clone_size: -
v_call: TRBV28
d_call: TRBD1
cdr3_nt: TGTGCCAGCAGTTTACTAGCGACAGGGGCCTACGAGCAGTACTTC
cdr3_aa: CASSLLATGAYEQYF

j_call: TRBJ1-2
clone_size: few
v_call: TRBV10-3
d_call: TRBD1
cdr3_nt: TGTGCCATCAGTGAGTCGACAGGGTCTTTCGTGGGCTACACCTTC
cdr3_aa: CAISESTGSFVGYTF

j_call: TRBJ1-1
clone_size: -
v_call: TRBV30
d_call: -
cdr3_nt: TGTGCAACCTCTAGACAGAACACTGAAGCTTTCTTT
cdr3_aa: CATSRQNTEAFF

j_call: TRBJ2-5
clone_size: -
v_call: TRBV7-3
d_call: -
cdr3_nt: TGTGCCAGCAGCTTATTCTGGACTCAAGAGACCCAGTACTTC
cdr3_aa: CASSLFWTQETQYF

j_call: TRBJ2-3
clone_size: few
v_call: TRBV4-3
d_call: TRBD1
cdr3_nt: TGCGCCAGCAGCCAACGTGGACAGGCCGTGGATACGCAGTATTTT
cdr3_aa: CASSQRGQAVDTQYF

j_call: TRBJ1-4
clone_size: many
v_call: TRBV12-3/TRBV12-4
d_call: -
cdr3_nt: TGTGCCAGCAGTTTACAGGTTGGCGGGGAAAAACTGTTTTTT
cdr3_aa: CASSLQVGGEKLFF

j_call: TRBJ2-7
clone_size: -
v_call: TRBV7-2
d_call: -
cdr3_nt: TGTGCCAGCAGCTTAATGTACGAGCAGTACTTC
cdr3_aa: CASSLMYEQYF

j_call: TRBJ2-7
clone_size: medium-sized
v_call: TRBV9
d_call: -
cdr3_nt: TGTGCCAGCAGCGTAGCCCAGGGCCCTACCTACGAGCAGTACTTC
cdr3_aa: CASSVAQGPTYEQYF

j_call: TRBJ2-1
clone_size: few
v_call: TRBV11-3
d_call: TRBD1
cdr3_nt: TGTGCCAGCAGCTTAGATTCTAAGGACAGGGGTAAGAATGAGCAGTTCTTC
cdr3_aa: CASSLDSKDRGKNEQFF

j_call: TRBJ2-3
clone_size: -
v_call: TRBV5-4
d_call: -
cdr3_nt: TGTGCCAGCAGCTGGGCGGGTCCGCACAGCACAGATACGCAGTATTTT
cdr3_aa: CASSWAGPHSTDTQYF

j_call: TRBJ2-5
clone_size: -
v_call: TRBV10-3
d_call: TRBD1
cdr3_nt: TGTGCCATCAGTGAGGACAGGGTTGTAGAGACCCAGTACTTC
cdr3_aa: CAISEDRVVETQYF

j_call: TRBJ2-2
clone_size: medium-sized
v_call: TRBV5-5
d_call: -
cdr3_nt: TGTGCCAGCAGCACCGATAGCGGGGAGCTGTTTTTT
cdr3_aa: CASSTDSGELFF

j_call: TRBJ2-1
clone_size: many
v_call: TRBV12-5
d_call: TRBD1
cdr3_nt: TGTGCTAGTGTCGGGGGACAGGGGTACAATGAGCAGTTCTTC
cdr3_aa: CASVGGQGYNEQFF

j_call: TRBJ2-3
clone_size: few
v_call: TRBV4-3
d_call: TRBD1
cdr3_nt: TGCGCCAGCAGCCAAGGAGGGGGCAATACGCAGTATTTT
cdr3_aa: CASSQGGGNTQYF

j_call: TRBJ2-5
clone_size: medium-sized
v_call: TRBV7-2
d_call: -
cdr3_nt: TGTGCCAGCAGGAGACCGCCCGAGACCCAGTACTTC
cdr3_aa: CASRRPPETQYF

j_call: TRBJ1-3
clone_size: few
v_call: TRBV6-1
d_call: TRBD1
cdr3_nt: TGTGCCACCGGGACAGCCCGAAACACCATATATTTT
cdr3_aa: CATGTARNTIYF

j_call: TRBJ2-1
clone_size: medium-sized
v_call: TRBV7-9
d_call: TRBD2
cdr3_nt: TGTGCCAGCAGCTTTTCTGGCGGGGGGGCCGCTGAGCAGTTCTTC
cdr3_aa: CASSFSGGGAAEQFF

j_call: TRBJ2-7
clone_size: -
v_call: TRBV20-1
d_call: TRBD1
cdr3_nt: TGCAGTGCTTGGACAGGGGTAGGCGAGCAGTACTTC
cdr3_aa: CSAWTGVGEQYF

j_call: TRBJ2-5
clone_size: -
v_call: TRBV7-9
d_call: -
cdr3_nt: TGTGCCAGCAGCCCCCGGGACTTTGACCAAGAGACCCAGTACTTC
cdr3_aa: CASSPRDFDQETQYF

j_call: TRBJ2-1
clone_size: few
v_call: TRBV12-3/TRBV12-4
d_call: TRBD2
cdr3_nt: TGTGCCAGCAGGGGACTAGCGGGGTACAATGAGCAGTTCTTC
cdr3_aa: CASRGLAGYNEQFF

j_call: TRBJ1-1
clone_size: -
v_call: TRBV7-9
d_call: TRBD1
cdr3_nt: TGTGCCAGCAGCCCAGGGACAGGGGTGAACACTGAAGCTTTCTTT
cdr3_aa: CASSPGTGVNTEAFF

j_call: TRBJ2-3
clone_size: medium-sized
v_call: TRBV4-3
d_call: TRBD2
cdr3_nt: TGCGCCAGCAGCCAAGGGACTAGCGGCAGCACAGATACGCAGTATTTT
cdr3_aa: CASSQGTSGSTDTQYF

j_call: TRBJ1-1
clone_size: few
v_call: TRBV7-2
d_call: TRBD1
cdr3_nt: TGTGCCAGCAGCCCGCGACAGGGAACGAAGGGTGAAGCTTTCTTT
cdr3_aa: CASSPRQGTKGEAFF

j_call: TRBJ2-3
clone_size: medium-sized
v_call: TRBV5-5
d_call: -
cdr3_nt: TGTGCCAGCAGCTTGGTAGCCCGCACAGATACGCAGTATTTT
cdr3_aa: CASSLVARTDTQYF

j_call: TRBJ2-3
clone_size: many
v_call: TRBV5-4
d_call: -
cdr3_nt: TGTGCCAGCAGCCGTGTTGGGGAAGGCACAGATACGCAGTATTTT
cdr3_aa: CASSRVGEGTDTQYF

j_call: TRBJ2-3
clone_size: -
v_call: TRBV2
d_call: -
cdr3_nt: TGTGCCAGCAGTGAAACTAGAAGCACAGATACGCAGTATTTT
cdr3_aa: CASSETRSTDTQYF

j_call: TRBJ2-7
clone_size: many
v_call: TRBV20-1
d_call: -
cdr3_nt: TGCAGTGCTAGAGCTCAGGGAAACCCCTACGAGCAGTACTTC
cdr3_aa: CSARAQGNPYEQYF